This record looks at one T cell receptor (beta chain) sequence and its context. Its antigen is as yet unknown. Assay: immunoSEQ multiplex PCR; the TCRdb copy retains only in-frame clones and omits some. The data show roughly 66,000 clones, 70% to 90% seen once. Trimming pared 3 bases from V and 8 bases from J, leaving 7 bases between. CDR3 size: 11 residues. This specimen comes from a study of T cell responses to AZD1222 COVID-19 vaccine. Study-wide findings and caveats: Seropositive at baseline were only a handful of AZD1222 recipients. Regions 160-218 and 743-854 dominated among vaccine-associated CD4 TCRs spanning spike.

The source was peripheral blood, collected 28 days after the second dose of the MenACWY control vaccine. The source of this sequence is an adult who received the MenACWY meningococcal vaccine as a control. The V and J genes are TRBV12-3 or TRBV12-4 and TRBJ1-2; D is perhaps TRBD1 (5 bases). As DNA, the CDR3 is TGTGCCAGCAGTTTCCAGGGAGGCTACACCTTC. Protein sequence: CASSFQGGYTF.